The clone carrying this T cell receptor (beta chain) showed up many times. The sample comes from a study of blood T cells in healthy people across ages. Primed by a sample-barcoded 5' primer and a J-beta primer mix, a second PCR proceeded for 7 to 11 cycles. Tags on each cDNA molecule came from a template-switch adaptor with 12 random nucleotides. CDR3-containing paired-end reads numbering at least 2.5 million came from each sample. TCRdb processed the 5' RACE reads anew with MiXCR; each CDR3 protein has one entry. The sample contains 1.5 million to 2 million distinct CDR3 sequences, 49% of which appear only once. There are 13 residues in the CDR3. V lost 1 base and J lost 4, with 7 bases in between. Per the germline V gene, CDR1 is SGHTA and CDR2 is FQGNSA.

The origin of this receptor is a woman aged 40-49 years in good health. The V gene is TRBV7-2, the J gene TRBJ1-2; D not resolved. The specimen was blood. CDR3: CASSLGPTYGYTF. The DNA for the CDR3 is TGTGCCAGCAGCTTAGGACCGACCTATGGCTACACCTTC.